The T cell receptor beta chain described here comes from a study of PD-L1 blockade in urothelial cancer. The CDR3 sequence is 16 residues long. The time point is: peripheral blood 6 weeks after treatment start. Method: immunoSEQ multiplex PCR; TCRdb's copy keeps in-frame clones and lacks some. Of approximately 18,000 clones in the sample, under 85% were seen once. The starting material was PBMCs, obtained around atezolizumab (anti-PD-L1) treatment. The chain has TRBV12-2 and TRBJ2-4; TRBD2, the D gene given by the table, was not confirmed from the DNA. TRBV12-2 is tagged as a pseudogene. The sequence was collected from a man in his forties or fifties with urothelial cancer. The CDR3 reads CASRLNGGEAKNIQYF. DNA of the CDR3: TGTGCAAGTCGCTTAAACGGGGGGGAGGCCAAAAACATTCAGTACTTC.